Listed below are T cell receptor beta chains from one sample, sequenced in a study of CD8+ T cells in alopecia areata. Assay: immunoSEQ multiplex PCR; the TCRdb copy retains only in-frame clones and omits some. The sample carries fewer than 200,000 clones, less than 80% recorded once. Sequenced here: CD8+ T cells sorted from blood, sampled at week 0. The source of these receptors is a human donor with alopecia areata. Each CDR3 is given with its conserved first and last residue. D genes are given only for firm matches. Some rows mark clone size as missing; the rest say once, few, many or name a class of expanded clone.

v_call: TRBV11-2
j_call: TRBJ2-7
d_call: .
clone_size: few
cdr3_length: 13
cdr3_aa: CASSLAQVHEQYF
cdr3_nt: TGTGCCAGCAGCTTGGCGCAGGTCCACGAGCAGTACTTC

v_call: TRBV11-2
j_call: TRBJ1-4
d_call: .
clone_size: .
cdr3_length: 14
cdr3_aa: CASSPGRINEKLFF
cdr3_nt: TGTGCCAGCAGCCCGGGGCGGATTAATGAAAAACTGTTTTTT

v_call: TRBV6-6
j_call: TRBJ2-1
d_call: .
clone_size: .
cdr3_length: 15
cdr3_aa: CASSYPLRDNNEQFF
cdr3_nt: TGTGCCAGCAGTTATCCCCTCCGGGACAACAATGAGCAGTTCTTC

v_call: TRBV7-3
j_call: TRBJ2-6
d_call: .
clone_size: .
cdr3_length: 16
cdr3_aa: CASSLTSRGGANVLTF
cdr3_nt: TGTGCCAGCAGCTTAACGTCCAGGGGTGGGGCCAACGTCCTGACTTTC

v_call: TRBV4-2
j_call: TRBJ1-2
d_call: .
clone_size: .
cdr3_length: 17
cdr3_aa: CASSQDRPEFSNYGYTF
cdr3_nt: TGTGCCAGCAGCCAAGATAGGCCAGAATTTTCTAACTATGGCTACACCTTC

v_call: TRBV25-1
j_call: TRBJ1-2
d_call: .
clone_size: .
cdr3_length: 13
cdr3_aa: CASKSRDDYGYTF
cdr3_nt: TGTGCCAGCAAAAGCAGGGACGACTATGGCTACACCTTC

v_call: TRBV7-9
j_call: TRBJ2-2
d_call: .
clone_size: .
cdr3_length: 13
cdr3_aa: CASSLEGTGELFF
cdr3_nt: TGTGCCAGCAGCTTAGAGGGGACCGGGGAGCTGTTTTTT

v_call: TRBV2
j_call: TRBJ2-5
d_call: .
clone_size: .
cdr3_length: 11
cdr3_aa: CASHYQETQYF
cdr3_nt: TGTGCCAGCCATTACCAAGAGACCCAGTACTTC

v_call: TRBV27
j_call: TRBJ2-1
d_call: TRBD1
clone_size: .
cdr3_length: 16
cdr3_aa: CASSTQQGKAYNEQFF
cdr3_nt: TGTGCCAGCAGTACCCAACAGGGGAAGGCCTACAATGAGCAGTTCTTC

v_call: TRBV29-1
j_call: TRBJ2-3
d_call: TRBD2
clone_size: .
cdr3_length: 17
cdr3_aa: CSAWTSGGQTSTDTQYF
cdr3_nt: TGCAGCGCCTGGACTAGCGGGGGGCAAACTAGCACAGATACGCAGTATTTT

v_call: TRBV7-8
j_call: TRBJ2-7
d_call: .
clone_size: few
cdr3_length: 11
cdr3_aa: CASSASYEQYF
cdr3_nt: TGTGCCAGCAGCGCCTCCTACGAGCAGTACTTC

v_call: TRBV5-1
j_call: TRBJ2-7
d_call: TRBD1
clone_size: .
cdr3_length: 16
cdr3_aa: CASSWGPGQGSYEQYF
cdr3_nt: TGCGCCAGCAGCTGGGGACCGGGACAGGGATCCTACGAGCAGTACTTC

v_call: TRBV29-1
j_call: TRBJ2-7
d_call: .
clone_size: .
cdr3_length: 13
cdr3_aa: CSVVVGAAYEQYF
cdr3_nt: TGCAGCGTTGTTGTGGGGGCGGCCTACGAGCAGTACTTC

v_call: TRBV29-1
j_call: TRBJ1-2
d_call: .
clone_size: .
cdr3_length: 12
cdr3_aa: CSVEWGAYGYTF
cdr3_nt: TGCAGCGTTGAATGGGGTGCATATGGCTACACCTTC

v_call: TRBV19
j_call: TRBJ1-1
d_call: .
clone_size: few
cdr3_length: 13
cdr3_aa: CASSASDNTEAFF
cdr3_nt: TGTGCCAGTAGTGCCTCCGATAACACTGAAGCTTTCTTT

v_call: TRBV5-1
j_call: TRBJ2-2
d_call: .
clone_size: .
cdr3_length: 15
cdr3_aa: CASSLRSTYTGELFF
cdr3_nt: TGCGCCAGCAGCTTGAGGTCCACTTACACCGGGGAGCTGTTTTTT

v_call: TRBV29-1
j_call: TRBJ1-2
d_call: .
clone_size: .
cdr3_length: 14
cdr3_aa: CSASSSGARNGYTF
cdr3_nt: TGCAGCGCCTCGTCATCAGGGGCGAGAAATGGCTACACCTTC

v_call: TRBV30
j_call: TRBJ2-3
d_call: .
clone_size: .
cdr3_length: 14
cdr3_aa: CAWSVGQHTDTQYF
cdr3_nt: TGTGCCTGGAGTGTAGGACAGCACACAGATACGCAGTATTTT

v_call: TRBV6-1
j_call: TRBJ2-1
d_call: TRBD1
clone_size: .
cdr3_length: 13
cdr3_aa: CASSEGEGTGQFF
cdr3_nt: TGTGCCAGCAGTGAGGGAGAGGGGACAGGGCAGTTCTTC

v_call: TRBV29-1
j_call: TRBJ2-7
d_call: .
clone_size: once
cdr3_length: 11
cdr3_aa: CSVEVSYEQYF
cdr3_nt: TGCAGCGTTGAAGTCTCCTACGAGCAGTACTTC

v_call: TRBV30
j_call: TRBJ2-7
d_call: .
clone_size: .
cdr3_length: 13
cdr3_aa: CAWSAGTYYEQYF
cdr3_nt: TGTGCCTGGAGTGCAGGGACCTACTACGAGCAGTACTTC

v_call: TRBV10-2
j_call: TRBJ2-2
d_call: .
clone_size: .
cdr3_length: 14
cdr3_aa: CASSESRGTGELFF
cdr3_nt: TGCGCCAGCAGTGAGTCACGGGGCACCGGGGAGCTGTTTTTT

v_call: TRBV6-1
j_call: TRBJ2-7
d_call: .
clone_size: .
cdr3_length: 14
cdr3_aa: CASSEDPAYYEQYF
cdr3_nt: TGTGCCAGCAGTGAAGATCCAGCCTACTACGAGCAGTACTTC

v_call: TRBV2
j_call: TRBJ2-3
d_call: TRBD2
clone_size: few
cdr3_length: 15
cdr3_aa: CASSELAGGTDTQYF
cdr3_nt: TGTGCCAGCAGTGAGCTAGCGGGGGGAACAGATACGCAGTATTTT

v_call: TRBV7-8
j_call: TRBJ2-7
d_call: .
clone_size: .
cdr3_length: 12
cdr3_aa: CASSLRAYEQYF
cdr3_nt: TGTGCCAGCAGCCTCCGAGCCTACGAGCAGTACTTC

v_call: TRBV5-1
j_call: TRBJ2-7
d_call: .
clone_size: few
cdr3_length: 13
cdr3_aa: CASSLAGQYEQYF
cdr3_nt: TGCGCCAGCAGCTTGGCAGGGCAGTACGAGCAGTACTTC

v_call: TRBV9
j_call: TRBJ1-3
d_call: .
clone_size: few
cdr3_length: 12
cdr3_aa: CASSPGGATIYF
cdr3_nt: TGTGCCAGCAGCCCGGGGGGAGCCACCATATATTTT

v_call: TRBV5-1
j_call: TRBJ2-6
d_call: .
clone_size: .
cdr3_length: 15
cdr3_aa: CASSTRGSGANVLTF
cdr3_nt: TGCGCCAGCAGCACCAGGGGATCCGGGGCCAACGTCCTGACTTTC

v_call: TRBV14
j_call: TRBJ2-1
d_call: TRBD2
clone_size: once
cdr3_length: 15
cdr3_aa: CASSQELLAGREQFF
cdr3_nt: TGTGCCAGCAGCCAAGAACTTCTAGCGGGTAGAGAGCAGTTCTTC